The following is a T cell receptor beta chain sequence with its context. What it binds is unknown. This CDR3 comprises 15 residues. This record belongs to a study of monozygotic twins with inflammatory bowel disease. Points from the study as a whole: Healthy twins shared more clonotypes with others than IBD patients, most markedly active ones. Patient-to-patient differences in immunosuppressive treatment may have added variability to the repertoires.

From the 5' RACE reads, TCRdb lists one entry per CDR3 protein and no DNA. Its clone listing holds just over 300,000 distinct CDR3 sequences. The chain combines TRBV12-3 or TRBV12-4 with TRBJ2-1; there is no DNA to check the TCRdb D call of TRBD2. Sequences were obtained from blood. This clonotype was sampled from a human donor with ulcerative colitis or Crohn's disease, or a healthy co-twin of an affected twin (not recorded which). The CDR3 sequence is CASSLGTSGGYEQFF.